This T cell receptor beta chain was observed in a study of vaccination effects on CD4 cells after COVID-19. In the study overall: Subjects were given two BNT162b2 or mRNA-1273 vaccine doses. Specimens were obtained from a couple of convalescent patients 16 days and one week prior to vaccination. The study, taken as a whole, reports: In convalescents, post-vaccine spike-reactive clones were mainly new clones induced by vaccination.

Germline-derived CDR1 and CDR2 are MGHRA and YSYEKL. CDR3 length equals 16 residues. V lost 4 bases and J 3 bases, leaving 19 bases between the germline ends. The repertoire was sequenced with immunoSEQ multiplex PCR; TCRdb's copy has only in-frame clones and lacks some. This sample has tens of thousands of clones, with about 73% found just once. Antigen-specific CD4+ T cell clonotypes were called by their expansion after viral peptide-pool culture in ViraFEST. Isolation of CD4+ T cells took place after approximately 10 days of culture. A PCR test confirmed that the person had SARS-CoV-2 infection between March and December 2020. Researchers swapped half the medium for IL-2 medium on both days 3 and 7. A remark on this clone: Its specificity is unknown.

Sequences were derived from CD4+ T cells from PBMCs cultured with HCoV-NL63 spike peptides, sampled before COVID-19 vaccination. The rearrangement uses TRBV4-1 and TRBJ2-7; D gene unclear. This clonotype was sampled from a human donor who had a prior SARS-CoV-2 infection. The CDR3 nucleotides read TGCGCCAGCAGCCGTAGGCCAGGTCGGATCCTCTACGAGCAGTACTTC. The encoded protein is CASSRRPGRILYEQYF.